These 6 T cell receptor beta chains were sequenced from one sample in a study of shared clonotypes between healthy human individuals. Naive CD8 cells lacked CD45RO, underwent positive selection for CCR7 and left out terminally differentiated effector memory CD45RA+ cells. Clones were read by immunoSEQ multiplex PCR, and TCRdb kept only the in-frame ones, dropping some. The repertoire holds 560,000 or so clones, roughly 95% seen once, with 0.095% to 0.13% in the top ten. The specimen was naive CD8+ T cells sorted from blood. The receptors originated from a woman aged 30 to 39 in good health.

With regard to this clone: This specimen includes other DNA sequences encoding the same CDR3. The CDR3 bases are TGTGCCAGTAGTATAGCCGGGACAGCTTACGAGCAGTACTTC. Its protein product is CASSIAGTAYEQYF. The chain links TRBV19 to TRBJ2-7, with TRBD1 matching over 7 bases. CDR1 and CDR2 from the germline V gene are LNHDA and SQIVND (reference sequence). CDR3 length: 14 amino acids. The junction had 4 bases not matched to a gene; V was cut back by 1 base and J by 4 bases.

The chain links TRBV13 to TRBJ2-4; tentatively, D is TRBD1 (6 bases). The CDR3 loop spans 15 amino acids. Germline V CDR1 and CDR2: PRHDT, FYEKMQ (reference sequence). Trimming stripped 5 bases from V and 6 bases from J, with 17 bases between. CDR3 protein: CASSRPTGIINIQYF. The DNA for the CDR3 is TGTGCCAGCAGCAGGCCGACAGGAATCATAAACATTCAGTACTTC.

The CDR3, as DNA: TGTGCCAGCAGATGGACGGAGACCCAGTACTTC. It specifies CASRWTETQYF. The V call is TRBV28, the J call TRBJ2-5; D is unresolved. Trimming took off 6 bases at V and 5 bases at J, with 7 bases between the two ends. Germline V CDR1 and CDR2: MDHEN, SYDVKM. The CDR3 is made up of 11 amino acids.

The rearrangement joins TRBV13 to TRBJ2-6; no clear D gene. This CDR3 has 16 amino acids. CDR1 is PRHDT, CDR2 FYEKMQ, per germline (reference sequence). The V and J ends lost 0 bases and 0 bases respectively, with 6 bases between them. The chain's CDR3 is CASSLGSPSGANVLTF. In DNA, the CDR3 is TGTGCCAGCAGCTTAGGCAGCCCCTCTGGGGCCAACGTCCTGACTTTC. Supplemented by reference TRBV13 and TRBJ2-6, the full variable domain reads AAGVIQSPRHLIKEKRETATLKCYPIPRHDTVYWYQQGPGQDPQFLISFYEKMQSDKGSIPDRFSAQQFSDYHSELNMSSLELGDSALYFCASSLGSPSGANVLTFGAGSRLTVL.

With respect to this clone: This same CDR3 is encoded by further DNA sequences in the sample. The chain employs TRBV19 and TRBJ1-5; the D is unclear. Trimming took off 2 bases at V and 1 base at J, with 3 bases between the two ends. There are 13 residues in the CDR3. Germline-derived CDR1 and CDR2 are LNHDA and SQIVND (reference sequence). This CDR3 is CASSIQSNQPQHF. The CDR3 DNA sequence: TGTGCCAGTAGTATACAGAGCAATCAGCCCCAGCATTTT.

This clone was detected only a few times. Other DNA sequences in this specimen translate into the identical CDR3. The chain uses TRBV27 and TRBJ2-7; the D gene is possibly TRBD1 (6 bases). Germline assignment: CDR1 MNHEY and CDR2 SMNVEV (reference sequence). V lost 4 bases and J 0 bases, leaving 10 bases between the germline ends. This CDR3 region has 14 residues. The CDR3 sequence: CASSSGQSSYEQYF. CDR3 DNA: TGTGCCAGCAGTTCAGGACAGAGCTCCTACGAGCAGTACTTC.